The 8 T cell receptor beta chains given below trace back to one sample, sequenced in a study of long-term antiretroviral therapy in people with HIV. It was version v3.0 of the immunoSEQ assay that was run at survey level. Assay used: immunoSEQ multiplex PCR; TCRdb lists only in-frame clones, some missing. The sample has 25,000 to 30,000 clones; roughly nine tenths are singletons. Sample: unsorted PBMCs, taken 3.1 years after starting antiretroviral therapy. These TCRs come from a man aged 18 to 30 with HIV.

The chain combines TRBV12-5 with TRBJ2-7; TRBD2 might be the D (5 bases). The CDR3 extends over 14 amino acids. The germline V and J ends were trimmed by 6 bases and 7 bases, with 19 bases remaining between them. Germline CDR1 LGHNT, CDR2 FRNRAP. This CDR3 reads CASGQNGVGVEQYF. Written as DNA, the CDR3 is TGTGCTAGTGGCCAGAACGGGGTAGGAGTTGAGCAGTACTTC.

This chain connects TRBV7-8 to TRBJ2-1; 7 bases agree with TRBD2. This CDR3 has 14 residues. V dropped 1 base and J dropped 9; count of bases not matched to a gene: 6. Germline values: CDR1 SGHVS, CDR2 FQNEAQ. CDR3: CASSLDGRRGEQFF. In nucleotides, the CDR3 is TGTGCCAGCAGCTTAGACGGGAGGCGGGGTGAGCAGTTCTTC.

This chain connects TRBV11-2 to TRBJ1-4; maybe TRBD1 (5 bases). This CDR3 comprises 14 residues. Per germline, CDR1 SGHAT and CDR2 FQNNGV. V lost 1 base to trimming and J lost 7 bases, with 10 bases between them. This CDR3 is CASSLATGGEKLFF. CDR3 bases: TGTGCCAGCAGCTTAGCCACGGGGGGTGAAAAACTGTTTTTT.

V and J are TRBV27 and TRBJ1-3; D might be TRBD1 (5 bases). The CDR3 totals 16 residues. The V end lost 6 bases, the J end lost 3 bases, and 18 bases lay between the germline ends. Germline CDR1 reads MNHEY; CDR2 reads SMNVEV (reference sequence). The CDR3 spells CASRPFWRDGGNTIYF. In nucleotides, the CDR3 is TGTGCCAGCAGGCCCTTTTGGCGGGACGGTGGAAACACCATATATTTT.

This chain uses TRBV18 with TRBJ1-1, with 11 positions matching TRBD1. With V trimmed by 3 bases and J by 4 bases, 7 bases remained unmatched. Germline CDR1 is KGHSH and CDR2 is LQKENI. The length of the CDR3 is 16 residues. Written as DNA, the CDR3 is TGTGCCAGCTCACCTCGGGACAGGGGGGGAGGCACTGAAGCTTTCTTT. Its protein product is CASSPRDRGGGTEAFF. The whole variable domain, remainder taken from reference TRBV18 and TRBJ1-1, is NAGVMQNPRHLVRRRGQEARLRCSPMKGHSHVYWYRQLPEEGLKFMVYLQKENIIDESGMPKERFSAEFPKEGPSILRIQQVVRGDSAAYFCASSPRDRGGGTEAFFGQGTRLTVV.

The chain is built from TRBV4-1 and TRBJ2-7, with 7 bases that match TRBD2. Germline V CDR1 and CDR2: MGHRA, YSYEKL. Trimming took 4 bases from V and 3 from J; bases not matched to a gene: 9. The CDR3 loop spans 15 amino acids. Here the CDR3 DNA reads TGCGCCAGCAGCCCATCCCCTAGCGGAAGCTACGAGCAGTACTTC. It translates to CASSPSPSGSYEQYF.

The gene calls are TRBV7-2 and TRBJ1-3; D remains ambiguous. Trimming left V 3 bases short and J 0 bases short, with 15 bases between. CDR1 is SGHTA, CDR2 FQGNSA, per germline. The CDR3 is made up of 17 amino acids. CDR3 sequence reads: CASSFGPALYSGNTIYF. The CDR3 region has the DNA TGTGCCAGCAGCTTCGGACCAGCGCTTTACTCTGGAAACACCATATATTTT.

The chain employs TRBV29-1 and TRBJ2-7; 7 positions agree with TRBD2. The CDR3 has 13 amino acids. Germline V lookup: CDR1 SQVTM, CDR2 ANQGSEA. The J segment lost 1 base and the V segment lost 3 bases, leaving 3 bases of the junction unmatched. The CDR3 coding sequence is TGCAGCGTTGAGGGGGGGGGTTCCTACGAGCAGTACTTC. This translates into CSVEGGGSYEQYF.